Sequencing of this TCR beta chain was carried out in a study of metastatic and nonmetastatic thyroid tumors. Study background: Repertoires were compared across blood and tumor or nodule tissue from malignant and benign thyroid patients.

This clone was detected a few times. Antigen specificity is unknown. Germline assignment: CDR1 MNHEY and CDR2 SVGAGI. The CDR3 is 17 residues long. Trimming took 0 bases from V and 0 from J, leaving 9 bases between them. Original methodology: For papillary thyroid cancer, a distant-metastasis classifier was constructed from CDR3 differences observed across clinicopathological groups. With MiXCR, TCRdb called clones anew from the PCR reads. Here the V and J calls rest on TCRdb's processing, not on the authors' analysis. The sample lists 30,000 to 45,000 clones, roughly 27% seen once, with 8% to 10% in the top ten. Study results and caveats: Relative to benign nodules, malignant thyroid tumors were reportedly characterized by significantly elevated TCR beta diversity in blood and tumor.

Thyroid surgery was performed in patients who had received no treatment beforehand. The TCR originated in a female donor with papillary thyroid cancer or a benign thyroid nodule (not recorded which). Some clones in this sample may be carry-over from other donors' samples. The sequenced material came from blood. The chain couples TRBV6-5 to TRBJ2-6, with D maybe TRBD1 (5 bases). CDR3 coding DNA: TGTGCCAGCAGTTACTCGGGGCGGACCTCTGGGGCCAACGTCCTGACTTTC. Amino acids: CASSYSGRTSGANVLTF.